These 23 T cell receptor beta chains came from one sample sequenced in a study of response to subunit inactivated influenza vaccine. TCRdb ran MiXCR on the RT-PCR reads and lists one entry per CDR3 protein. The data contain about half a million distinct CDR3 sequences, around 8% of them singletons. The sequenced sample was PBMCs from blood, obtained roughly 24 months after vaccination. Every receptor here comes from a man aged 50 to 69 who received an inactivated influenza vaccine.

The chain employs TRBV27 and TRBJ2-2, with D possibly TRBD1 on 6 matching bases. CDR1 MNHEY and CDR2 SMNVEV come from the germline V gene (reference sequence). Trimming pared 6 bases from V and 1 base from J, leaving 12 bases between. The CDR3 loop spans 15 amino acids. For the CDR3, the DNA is TGTGCCAGCAGCAACAGGGCGGGGAACACCGGGGAGCTGTTTTTT. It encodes CASSNRAGNTGELFF.

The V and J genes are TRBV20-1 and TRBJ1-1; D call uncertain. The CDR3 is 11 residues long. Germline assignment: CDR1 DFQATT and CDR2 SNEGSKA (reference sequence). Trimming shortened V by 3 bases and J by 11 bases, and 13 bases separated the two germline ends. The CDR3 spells CSARADLWAFF. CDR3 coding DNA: TGCAGTGCTAGGGCAGATCTTTGGGCTTTCTTT.

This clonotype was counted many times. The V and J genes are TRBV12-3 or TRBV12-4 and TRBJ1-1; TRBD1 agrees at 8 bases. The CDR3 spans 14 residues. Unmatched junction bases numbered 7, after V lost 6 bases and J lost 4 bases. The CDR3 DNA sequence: TGTGCCAGCAGAGAACTCACAGGGGGCACTGAAGCTTTCTTT. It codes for CASRELTGGTEAFF.

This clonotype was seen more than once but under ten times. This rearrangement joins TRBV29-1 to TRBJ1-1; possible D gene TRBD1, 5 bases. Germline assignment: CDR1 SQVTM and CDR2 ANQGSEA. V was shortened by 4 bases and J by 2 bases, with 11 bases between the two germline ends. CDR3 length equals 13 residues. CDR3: CSVGGGVNTEAFF. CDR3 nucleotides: TGCAGCGTTGGGGGAGGGGTAAACACTGAAGCTTTCTTT.

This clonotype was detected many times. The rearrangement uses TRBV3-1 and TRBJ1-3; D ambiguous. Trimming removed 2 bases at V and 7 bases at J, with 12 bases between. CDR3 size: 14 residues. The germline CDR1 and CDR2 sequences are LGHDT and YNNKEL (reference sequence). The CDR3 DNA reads TGTGCCAGCAGCCAACTTCAGCTTGGTAACACCATATATTTT. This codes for CASSQLQLGNTIYF.

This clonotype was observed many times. The CDR3 DNA reads as TGCAGCGGCCTGACAGGGACGAACACTGAAGCTTTCTTT. Amino acids: CSGLTGTNTEAFF. The rearrangement uses TRBV29-1 and TRBJ1-1, with 7 bases fitting TRBD1. The CDR3 length is 13 residues. V shed 7 bases, J shed 1 base, and the junction held 6 bases outside the gene matches. Germline CDR1 reads SQVTM; CDR2 reads ANQGSEA.

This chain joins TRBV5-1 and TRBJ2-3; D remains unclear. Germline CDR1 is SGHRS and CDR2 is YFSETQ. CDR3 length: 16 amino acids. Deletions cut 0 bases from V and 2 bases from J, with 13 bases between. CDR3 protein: CASSLAPTKHTDTQYF. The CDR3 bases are TGCGCCAGCAGCTTGGCCCCTACGAAACACACAGATACGCAGTATTTT.

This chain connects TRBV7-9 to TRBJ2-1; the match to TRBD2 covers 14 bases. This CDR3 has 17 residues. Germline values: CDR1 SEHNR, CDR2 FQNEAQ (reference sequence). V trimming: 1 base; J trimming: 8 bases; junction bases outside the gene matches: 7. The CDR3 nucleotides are TGTGCCAGCAGCTTAGGCTCCGGGACTAGCGGGAGAGATGAGCAGTTCTTC. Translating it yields CASSLGSGTSGRDEQFF.

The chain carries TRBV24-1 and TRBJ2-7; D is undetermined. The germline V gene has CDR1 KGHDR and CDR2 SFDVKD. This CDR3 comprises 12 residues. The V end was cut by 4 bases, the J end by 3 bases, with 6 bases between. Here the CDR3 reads CATSDKNYEQYF. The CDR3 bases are TGTGCCACCAGTGACAAAAACTACGAGCAGTACTTC.

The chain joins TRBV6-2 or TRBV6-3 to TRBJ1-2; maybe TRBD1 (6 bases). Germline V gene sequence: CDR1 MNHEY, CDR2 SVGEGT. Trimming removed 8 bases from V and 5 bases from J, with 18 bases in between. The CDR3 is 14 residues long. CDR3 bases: TGTGCCAGCGTCGCTCCCGACAGGCTGTATGGCTACACCTTC. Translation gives CASVAPDRLYGYTF.

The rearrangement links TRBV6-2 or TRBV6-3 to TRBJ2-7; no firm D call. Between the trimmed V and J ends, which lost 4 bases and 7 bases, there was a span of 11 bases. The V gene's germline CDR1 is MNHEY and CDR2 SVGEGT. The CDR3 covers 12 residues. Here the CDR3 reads CASSWNVGEQYF. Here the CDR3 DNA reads TGTGCCAGCAGTTGGAACGTGGGGGAGCAGTACTTC.

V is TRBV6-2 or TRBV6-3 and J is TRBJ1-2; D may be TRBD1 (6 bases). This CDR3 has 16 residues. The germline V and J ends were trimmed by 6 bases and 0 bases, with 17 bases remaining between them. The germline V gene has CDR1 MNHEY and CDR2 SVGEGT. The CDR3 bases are TGTGCCAGCAGGCCGCCGGGACATAGTTCTAACTATGGCTACACCTTC. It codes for CASRPPGHSSNYGYTF.

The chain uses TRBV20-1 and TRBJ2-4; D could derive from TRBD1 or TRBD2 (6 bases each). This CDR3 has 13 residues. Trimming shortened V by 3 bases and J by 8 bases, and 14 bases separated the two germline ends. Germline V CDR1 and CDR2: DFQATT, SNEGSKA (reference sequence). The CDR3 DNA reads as TGCAGTGCTAGGGGGGGCAGGGGACACATTCAGTACTTC. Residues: CSARGGRGHIQYF.

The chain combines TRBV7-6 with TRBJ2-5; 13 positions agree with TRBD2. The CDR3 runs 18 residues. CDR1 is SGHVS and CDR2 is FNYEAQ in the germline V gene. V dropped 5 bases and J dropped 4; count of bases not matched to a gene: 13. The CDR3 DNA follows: TGTGCCAGCAGCACCTTCCTCGGACTAGCGGGAGAAGGAGAGACCCAGTACTTC. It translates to CASSTFLGLAGEGETQYF.

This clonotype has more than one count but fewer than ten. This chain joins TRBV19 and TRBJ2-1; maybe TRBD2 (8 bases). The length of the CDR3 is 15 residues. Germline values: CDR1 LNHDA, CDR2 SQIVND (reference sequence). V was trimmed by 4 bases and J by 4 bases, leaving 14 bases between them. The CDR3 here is CASSKGASGYNEQFF. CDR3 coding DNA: TGTGCCAGTAGTAAGGGGGCTAGCGGGTACAATGAGCAGTTCTTC.

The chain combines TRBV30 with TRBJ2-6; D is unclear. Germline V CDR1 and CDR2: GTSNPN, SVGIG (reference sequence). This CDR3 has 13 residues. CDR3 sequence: CVLSLSGANVLTF. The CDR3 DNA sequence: TGTGTCCTCTCCCTCTCTGGGGCCAACGTCCTGACTTTC.

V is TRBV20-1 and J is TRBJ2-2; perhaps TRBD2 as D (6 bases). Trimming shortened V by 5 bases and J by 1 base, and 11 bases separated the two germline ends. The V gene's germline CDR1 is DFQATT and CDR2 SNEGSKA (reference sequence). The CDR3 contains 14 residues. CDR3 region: CSASGTLNTGELFF. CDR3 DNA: TGCAGTGCTTCCGGGACTTTGAACACCGGGGAGCTGTTTTTT.

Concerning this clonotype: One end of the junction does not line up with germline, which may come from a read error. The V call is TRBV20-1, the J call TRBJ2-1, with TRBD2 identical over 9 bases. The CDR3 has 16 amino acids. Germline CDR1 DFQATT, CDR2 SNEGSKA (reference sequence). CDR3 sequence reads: CSARDSREGLYIEQFF. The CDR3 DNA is TGCAGTGCTAGAGACTCGCGGGAGGGCCTTTACATTGAGCAGTTCTTC.

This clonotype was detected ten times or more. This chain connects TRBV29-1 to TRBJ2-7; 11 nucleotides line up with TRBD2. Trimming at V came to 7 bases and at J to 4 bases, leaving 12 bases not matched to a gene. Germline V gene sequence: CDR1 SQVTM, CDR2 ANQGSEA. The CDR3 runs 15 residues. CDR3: CSAAGSGGASYEQYF. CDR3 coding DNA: TGCAGCGCAGCTGGTAGCGGGGGGGCGTCGTACGAGCAGTACTTC.

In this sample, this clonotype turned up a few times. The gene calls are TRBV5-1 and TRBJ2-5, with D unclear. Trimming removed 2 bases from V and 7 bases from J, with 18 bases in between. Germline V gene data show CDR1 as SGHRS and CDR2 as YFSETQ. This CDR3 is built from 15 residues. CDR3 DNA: TGCGCCAGCAGCTTAGAACCAGCGTCCTTGGGGACCCAGTACTTC. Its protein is CASSLEPASLGTQYF.

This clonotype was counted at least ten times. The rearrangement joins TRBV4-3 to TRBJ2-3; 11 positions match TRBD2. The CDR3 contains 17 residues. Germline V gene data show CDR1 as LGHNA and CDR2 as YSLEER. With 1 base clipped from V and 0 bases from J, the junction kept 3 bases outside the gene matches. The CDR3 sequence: CASSQATSGASTDTQYF. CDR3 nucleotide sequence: TGCGCCAGCAGCCAAGCGACTAGCGGGGCTAGCACAGATACGCAGTATTTT.

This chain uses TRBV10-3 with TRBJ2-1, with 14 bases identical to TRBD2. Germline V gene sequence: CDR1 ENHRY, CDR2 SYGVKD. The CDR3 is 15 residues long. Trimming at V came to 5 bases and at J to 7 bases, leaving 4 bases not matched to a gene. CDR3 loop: CAISTGLAGGNEQFF. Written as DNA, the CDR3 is TGTGCCATCAGTACCGGACTAGCGGGGGGTAATGAGCAGTTCTTC.

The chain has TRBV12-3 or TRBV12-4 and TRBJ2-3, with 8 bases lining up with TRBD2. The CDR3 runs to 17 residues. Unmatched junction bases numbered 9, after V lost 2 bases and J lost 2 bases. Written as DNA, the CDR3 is TGTGCCAGCAGTTTAATAAGCGGCGGGGGGACCACAGATACGCAGTATTTT. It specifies CASSLISGGGTTDTQYF.